This T cell receptor beta chain was obtained from a study of molecular identifiers for immune sequencing clone quantification (dated by TCRdb to the late 2010s). As for the study more broadly: For a replicate experiment, RNA from approximately 20,000 or 100,000 naive CD8 T cells was divided into five aliquots, of which four were sequenced. This methods study used CD8 T cells to benchmark TCR RNA copy counting and molecular-identifier clustering-based TCR repertoire sequencing (MIDCIRS). What the study reported, not specific to this receptor: Even against a background of some 1 million naive CD8 T cells, spiked-in Jurkat TCR RNA amounting to a single cell's worth was reported to be detectable. The sizes of highly expanded clones could end up underestimated when identical TCR molecules share a barcode. Modeling gave about 3.2 recovered TCR RNA copies per cell versus approximately 11 by digital PCR, implying roughly 30% capture efficiency. When barcode sub-clustering was left out, chimeric consensus sequences inflated TCR diversity, with chimeras reaching as high as 47%. In CMV-specific effector cells, over 97% of molecules were held by clones above 20 RNA copies, whereas under 1% of molecules were held by such clones in naive cells. Spiked-in Jurkat TCR RNA (around nine copies' worth), which is not part of the donor repertoire, was contained in the naive libraries.

This clonotype was counted only a few times. Its cognate antigen has yet to be identified. Within one base of it there is no much larger clone, and no base qualities were kept. CDR1 MNHEY and CDR2 SMNVEV were looked up in the germline V gene (reference sequence). From its cysteine to its phenylalanine, the CDR3 spans 15 amino acids. Only the CDR3 region is kept as DNA, spanning 45 bases read in frame from base 1. The germline ends are 8 bases apart after V is trimmed by 0 bases and J by 2 bases. Libraries were constructed by PCR. Instrument used: NextSeq 500. Bulk TCR libraries were made following a previously described method, with the TCR primers given in Table S5. The Qiagen AllPrep DNA/RNA kit was used to purify total RNA. Before analysis, reads from multiple sequencing runs of one library were combined. Regarding the original processing steps: Reads were retained only if their TCR constant sequence matched exactly, and those retained reads were trimmed to 150 nt and grouped according to their 12-nt molecular barcodes. Reads in each barcode group were sub-clustered using a 15% Levenshtein threshold, and a quality-weighted consensus sequence was built for each RNA molecule. Non-functional sequences were excluded, and lower-count sequences lying one edit away from another sequence were also excluded. Barcode sub-clusters with fewer than 20% of the maximum read count were removed, based on fitting two negative binomial distributions. Clones were called with MiXCR by TCRdb after fastp trimmed the public reads at Q25, and only in-frame beta chains were retained. For every CDR3 protein sequence, its rows merge into one entry that carries the most common genes and DNA. These V and J calls rely on TCRdb rather than the paper's analysis. For this sample the table gives 100,000 or so distinct CDR3 sequences, of which 36% were detected only once. The ten most abundant clones make up less than 5% of the sample.

Libraries of naive CD8 T cells were generated from roughly 21,000 to 960,000 sorted cells, with 10%, 30% or 50% of the purified RNA used. On a BD FACSAria II, naive CD8 T cells were FACS-sorted as CD8+CD4-CCR7+CD45RA+ and collected into RLT Plus buffer. To test detection sensitivity, Jurkat RNA equivalent to approximately nine TCR copies was spiked into samples of roughly 18,000-1,000,000 naive CD8 T cells. CD8 T cells were enriched with RosetteSep CD8+ T Cell Enrichment Cocktail and Ficoll-Paque, followed by ACK red cell lysis. The source is a human donor in good health. Some libraries in this study had Jurkat cell RNA spiked in. In this chain, TRBV27 is recombined with TRBJ1-5; no D gene call is confident. The specimen sequenced was naive CD8+ T cells from blood, with Jurkat cell RNA spiked in. The cell subset or site label on this specimen signifies: FACS-sorted CD8+CD4-CCR7+CD45RA+ naive T cells. The CDR3 protein sequence reads: CASSLSVLGNQPQHF. The nucleotides read TGTGCCAGCAGTTTATCAGTGTTGGGCAATCAGCCCCAGCATTTT.